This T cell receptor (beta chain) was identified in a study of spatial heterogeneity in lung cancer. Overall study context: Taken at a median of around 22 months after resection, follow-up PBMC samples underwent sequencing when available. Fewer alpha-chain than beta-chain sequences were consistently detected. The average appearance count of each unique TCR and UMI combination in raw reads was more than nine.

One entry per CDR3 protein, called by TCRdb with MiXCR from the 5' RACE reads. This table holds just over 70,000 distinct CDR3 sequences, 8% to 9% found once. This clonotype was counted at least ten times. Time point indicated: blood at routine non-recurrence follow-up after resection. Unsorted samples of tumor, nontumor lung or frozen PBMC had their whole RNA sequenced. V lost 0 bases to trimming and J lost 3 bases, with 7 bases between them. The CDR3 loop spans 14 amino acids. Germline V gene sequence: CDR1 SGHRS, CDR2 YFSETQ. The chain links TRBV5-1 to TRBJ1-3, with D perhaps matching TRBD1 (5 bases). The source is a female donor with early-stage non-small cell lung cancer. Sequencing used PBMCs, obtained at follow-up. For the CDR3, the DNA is TGCGCCAGCAGCTTGGCAGGGATTGGAAACACCATATATTTT. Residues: CASSLAGIGNTIYF.